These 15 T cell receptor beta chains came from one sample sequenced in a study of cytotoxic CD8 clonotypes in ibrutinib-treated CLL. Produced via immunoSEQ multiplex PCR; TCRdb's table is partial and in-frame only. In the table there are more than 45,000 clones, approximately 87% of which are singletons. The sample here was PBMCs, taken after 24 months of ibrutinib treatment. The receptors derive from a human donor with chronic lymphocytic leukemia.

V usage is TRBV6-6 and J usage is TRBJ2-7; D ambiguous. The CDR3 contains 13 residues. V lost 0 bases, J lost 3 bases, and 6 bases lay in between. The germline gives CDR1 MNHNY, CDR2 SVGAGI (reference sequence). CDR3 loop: CASSYSPDYEQYF. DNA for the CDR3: TGTGCCAGCAGTTACTCACCGGACTACGAGCAGTACTTC.

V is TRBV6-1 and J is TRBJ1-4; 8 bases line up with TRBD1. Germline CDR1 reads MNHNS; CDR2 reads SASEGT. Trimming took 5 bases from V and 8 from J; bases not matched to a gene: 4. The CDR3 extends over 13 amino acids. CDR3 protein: CASSQQGEEKLFF. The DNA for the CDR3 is TGTGCCAGCAGTCAACAGGGGGAAGAAAAACTGTTTTTT.

CDR3 in amino acids: CASSPGDRVETQYF. CDR3 in DNA: TGTGCCAGCAGCCCAGGGGACAGGGTAGAGACCCAGTACTTC. The chain links TRBV6-6 to TRBJ2-5, with 9 bases lining up with TRBD1. V lost 6 bases and J lost 4; bases outside the gene matches: 6. CDR3 size: 14 residues. CDR1 and CDR2 from the germline V gene are MNHNY and SVGAGI (reference sequence).

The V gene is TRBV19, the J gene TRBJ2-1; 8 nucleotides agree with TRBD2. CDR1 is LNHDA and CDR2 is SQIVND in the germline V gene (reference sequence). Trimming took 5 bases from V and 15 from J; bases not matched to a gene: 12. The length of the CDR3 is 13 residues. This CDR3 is CASSPYGLARLFF. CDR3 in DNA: TGTGCCAGTAGTCCCTACGGACTAGCCCGTTTGTTCTTC. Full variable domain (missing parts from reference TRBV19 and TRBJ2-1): DGGITQSPKYLFRKEGQNVTLSCEQNLNHDAMYWYRQDPGQGLRLIYYSQIVNDFQKGDIAEGYSVSREKKESFPLTVTSAQKNPTAFYLCASSPYGLARLFFGPGTRLTVL.

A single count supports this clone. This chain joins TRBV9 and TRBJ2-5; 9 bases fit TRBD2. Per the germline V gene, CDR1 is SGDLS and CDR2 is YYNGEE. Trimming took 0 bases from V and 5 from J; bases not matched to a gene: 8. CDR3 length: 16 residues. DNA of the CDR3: TGTGCCAGCAGCGTAGTTGGTAGCGGGAGTACGGAGACCCAGTACTTC. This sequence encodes CASSVVGSGSTETQYF.

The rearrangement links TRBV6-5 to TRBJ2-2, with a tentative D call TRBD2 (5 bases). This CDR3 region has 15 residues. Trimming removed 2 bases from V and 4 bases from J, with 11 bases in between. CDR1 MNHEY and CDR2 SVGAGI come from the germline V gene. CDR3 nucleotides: TGTGCCAGCAGTTACCAAGGGCGGGTCACCGGGGAGCTGTTTTTT. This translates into CASSYQGRVTGELFF.

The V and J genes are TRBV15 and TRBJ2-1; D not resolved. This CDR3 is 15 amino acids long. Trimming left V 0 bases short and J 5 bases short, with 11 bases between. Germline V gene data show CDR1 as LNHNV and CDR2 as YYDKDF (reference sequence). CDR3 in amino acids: CATSRDPAGHNEQFF. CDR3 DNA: TGTGCCACCAGCAGAGATCCGGCAGGCCACAATGAGCAGTTCTTC.

The CDR3 spells CASSITGTTRTDTQYF. DNA of the CDR3: TGTGCCAGTAGTATTACCGGGACTACTCGCACAGATACGCAGTATTTT. J is TRBJ2-3 and V is TRBV19; 7 positions agree with TRBD2. The junction had 7 bases not matched to a gene; V was cut back by 3 bases and J by 1 base. This CDR3 spans 16 amino acids. Germline CDR1 is LNHDA and CDR2 is SQIVND (reference sequence).

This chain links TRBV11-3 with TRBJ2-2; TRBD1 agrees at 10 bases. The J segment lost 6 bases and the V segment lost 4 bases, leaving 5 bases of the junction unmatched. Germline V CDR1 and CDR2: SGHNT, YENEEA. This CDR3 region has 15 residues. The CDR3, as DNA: TGTGCCAGCAGCTACGACAGGGGGCTCCCCGGGGAGCTGTTTTTT. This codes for CASSYDRGLPGELFF.

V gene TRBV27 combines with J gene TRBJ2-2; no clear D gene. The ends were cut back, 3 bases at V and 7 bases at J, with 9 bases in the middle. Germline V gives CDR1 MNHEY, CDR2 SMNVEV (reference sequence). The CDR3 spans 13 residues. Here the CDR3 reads CASSFLDIGELFF. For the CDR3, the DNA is TGTGCCAGCAGTTTTCTCGACATCGGGGAGCTGTTTTTT.

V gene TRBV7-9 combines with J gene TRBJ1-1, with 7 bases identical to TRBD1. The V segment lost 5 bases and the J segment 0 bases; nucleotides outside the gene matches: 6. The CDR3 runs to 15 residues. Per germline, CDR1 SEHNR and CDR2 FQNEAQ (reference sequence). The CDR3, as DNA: TGTGCCAGCAGCGAACGGGACAGTATGAACACTGAAGCTTTCTTT. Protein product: CASSERDSMNTEAFF.

CDR3 DNA: TGTGCCAGCAGCCAAGTCGGCAGGGGTCTGAACACCGGGGAGCTGTTTTTT. Translating it yields CASSQVGRGLNTGELFF. V and J are TRBV4-2 and TRBJ2-2, with D perhaps matching TRBD1 (6 bases). V shed 1 base and J shed 1 base, with 13 bases lying between them. CDR1 is LGHNA, CDR2 YNFKEQ, per germline. The CDR3 totals 17 residues.

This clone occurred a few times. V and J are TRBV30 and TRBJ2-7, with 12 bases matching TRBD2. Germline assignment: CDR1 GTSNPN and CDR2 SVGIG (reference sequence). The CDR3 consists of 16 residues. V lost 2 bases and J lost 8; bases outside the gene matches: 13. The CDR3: CAWSLPTSGSFLKQYF. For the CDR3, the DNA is TGTGCCTGGAGTTTACCGACTAGCGGGAGTTTCTTGAAGCAGTACTTC.

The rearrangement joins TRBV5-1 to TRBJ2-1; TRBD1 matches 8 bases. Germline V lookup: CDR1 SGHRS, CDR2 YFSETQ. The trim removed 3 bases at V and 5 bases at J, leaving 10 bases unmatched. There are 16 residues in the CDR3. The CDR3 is CASSSQGAGTNNEQFF. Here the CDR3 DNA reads TGCGCCAGCAGCTCGCAGGGGGCCGGGACGAACAATGAGCAGTTCTTC.

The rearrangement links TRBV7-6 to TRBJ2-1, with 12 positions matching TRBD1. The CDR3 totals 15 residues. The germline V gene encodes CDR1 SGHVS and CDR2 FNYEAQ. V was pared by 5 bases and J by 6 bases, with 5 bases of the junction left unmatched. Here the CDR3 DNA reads TGTGCCAGCAGCCCGGGACAGGGGGCGTCCAATGAGCAGTTCTTC. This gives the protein CASSPGQGASNEQFF.